These 3 T cell receptor beta chains were sequenced from one sample in a study of identical twins. One entry per CDR3 protein, called by TCRdb with MiXCR from the 5' RACE reads. The repertoire has about 660,000 distinct CDR3 sequences, 8.6% of them found once; the top ten carry approximately 0.94%. This sample also belongs to another study, concerning yellow fever vaccine responses in identical twins.

Specimen: PBMCs. The receptors come from a woman aged 18-29 years in good health.

This clonotype turned up a few times. The chain employs TRBV20-1 and TRBJ2-7; a possible D gene is TRBD2 (5 bases). This CDR3 has 10 amino acids. CDR1 and CDR2 from the germline V gene are DFQATT and SNEGSKA (reference sequence). V was shortened by 6 bases and J by 5 bases, with 8 bases between the two germline ends. The CDR3 loop reads CSADYNEQYF. CDR3 sequence (DNA): TGCAGTGCCGACTACAACGAGCAGTACTTC.

This clonotype showed up just a few times. The chain uses TRBV20-1 and TRBJ2-3; no clear D. CDR1 is DFQATT and CDR2 is SNEGSKA in the germline V gene (reference sequence). This CDR3 has 13 residues. Trimming took 0 bases from V and 1 from J, leaving 5 bases between them. Here the CDR3 reads CSARELRTDTQYF. For the CDR3, the DNA is TGCAGTGCTAGAGAATTGCGCACAGATACGCAGTATTTT.

J is TRBJ1-1 and V is TRBV7-9, with 8 bases lining up with TRBD1. Per the germline V gene, CDR1 is SEHNR and CDR2 is FQNEAQ (reference sequence). With V trimmed by 5 bases and J by 0 bases, 5 bases remained unmatched. There are 15 residues in the CDR3. CDR3 amino acids: CASSARQGLNTEAFF. CDR3 nucleotide sequence: TGTGCCAGCAGCGCCAGACAGGGGCTGAACACTGAAGCTTTCTTT. Combining the CDR3 with reference TRBV7-9 and TRBJ1-1 gives the whole variable domain DTGVSQNPRHKITKRGQNVTFRCDPISEHNRLYWYRQTLGQGPEFLTYFQNEAQLEKSRLLSDRFSAERPKGSFSTLEIQRTEQGDSAMYLCASSARQGLNTEAFFGQGTRLTVV.